These T cell receptor beta chains were read from a single sample in a study of regulatory T cells. The table came from immunoSEQ multiplex PCR; TCRdb's copy has only in-frame clones and leaves some out. The repertoire holds roughly 32,000 clones, with around nine tenths as singletons. The sequenced material came from conventional CD4+ T cells sorted from blood. These TCRs come from a person under 30 with CD3G deficiency. Each CDR3 is given with its conserved first and last residue.

length | J | V | CDR3
15 | TRBJ2-3 | TRBV7-8 | CASSTGLAGGDTQYF
15 | TRBJ2-1 | TRBV28 | CASSPPGGRHNEQFF
12 | TRBJ1-5 | TRBV28 | CASSLLRQPQHF
18 | TRBJ1-6 | TRBV27 | CASSLWGEGAGMDSPLHF
16 | TRBJ2-2 | TRBV6-6 | CASSSLGPANTGELFF
14 | TRBJ1-2 | TRBV6-1 | CASSDVGRVYGYTF
14 | TRBJ2-2 | TRBV5-1 | CASSLIGETGELFF
16 | TRBJ2-3 | TRBV6-6 | CASSRSLVFLSDTQYF
13 | NA | TRBV10-3 | CAISSRESYEQYF
14 | TRBJ2-7 | TRBV28 | CASSFLRDSYEQYF
14 | TRBJ2-6 | TRBV6-6 | CASRQTGKANVLTF
13 | TRBJ2-1 | TRBV5-1 | CASSSSGDNEQFF
15 | TRBJ2-7 | TRBV28 | CASSLAGALSYEQYF
15 | TRBJ2-2 | TRBV5-1 | CASSLASGMAGELFF
16 | TRBJ2-7 | TRBV28 | CASSSPLGTGGGEQYF
13 | TRBJ2-5 | TRBV11-3 | CASGDRGVETQYF
11 | TRBJ2-3 | TRBV28 | CASATTDTQYF
16 | TRBJ2-7 | TRBV28 | CASSSPRTGPPYEQYF
16 | TRBJ2-1 | TRBV7-9 | CASSVSLAESYNEQFF
14 | TRBJ1-5 | TRBV28 | CASTLQGGNQPQHF
16 | TRBJ2-1 | TRBV28 | CASSQRGLAGRNEQFF
14 | TRBJ2-3 | TRBV18 | CASSLGTGTDTQYF
13 | TRBJ2-2 | TRBV6-6 | CASGSTRTGELFF
11 | TRBJ1-2 | TRBV6-1 | CASSHGYGYTF
14 | TRBJ2-7 | TRBV6-1 | CASSGHSRSYEQYF